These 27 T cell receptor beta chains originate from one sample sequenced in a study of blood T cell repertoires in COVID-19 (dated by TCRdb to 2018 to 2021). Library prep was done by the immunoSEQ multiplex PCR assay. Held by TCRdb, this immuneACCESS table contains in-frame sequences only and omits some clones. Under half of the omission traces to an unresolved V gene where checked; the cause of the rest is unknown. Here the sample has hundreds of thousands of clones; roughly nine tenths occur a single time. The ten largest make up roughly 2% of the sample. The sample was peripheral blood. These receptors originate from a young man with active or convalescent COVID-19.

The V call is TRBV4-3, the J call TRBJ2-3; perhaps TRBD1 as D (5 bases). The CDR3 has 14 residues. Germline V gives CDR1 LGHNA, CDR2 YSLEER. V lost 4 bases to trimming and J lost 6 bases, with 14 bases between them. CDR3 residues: CASSLRVVTDTQYF. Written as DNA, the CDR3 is TGCGCCAGCAGCCTCAGGGTAGTAACGGATACGCAGTATTTT.

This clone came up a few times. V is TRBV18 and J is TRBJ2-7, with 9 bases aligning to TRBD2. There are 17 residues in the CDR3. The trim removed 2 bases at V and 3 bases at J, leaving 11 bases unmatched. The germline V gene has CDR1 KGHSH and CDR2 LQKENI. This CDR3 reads CASSPIHNSGSIYEQYF. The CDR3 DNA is TGTGCCAGCTCACCAATACACAATAGCGGGAGTATCTACGAGCAGTACTTC.

The CDR3 protein is CATSDQAGPSYNEQFF. In nucleotides, the CDR3 is TGTGCCACCAGTGACCAAGCGGGACCATCCTACAATGAGCAGTTCTTC. The chain combines TRBV24-1 with TRBJ2-1; 7 nucleotides line up with TRBD2. The trim removed 4 bases at V and 1 base at J, leaving 6 bases unmatched. The CDR3 covers 16 residues. Per germline, CDR1 KGHDR and CDR2 SFDVKD.

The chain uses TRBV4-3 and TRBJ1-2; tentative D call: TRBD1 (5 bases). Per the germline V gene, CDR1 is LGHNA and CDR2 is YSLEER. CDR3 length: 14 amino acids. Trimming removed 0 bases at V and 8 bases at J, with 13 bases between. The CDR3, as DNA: TGCGCCAGCAGCCAAGATAAGGGACTGAGGGGCTACACCTTC. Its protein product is CASSQDKGLRGYTF.

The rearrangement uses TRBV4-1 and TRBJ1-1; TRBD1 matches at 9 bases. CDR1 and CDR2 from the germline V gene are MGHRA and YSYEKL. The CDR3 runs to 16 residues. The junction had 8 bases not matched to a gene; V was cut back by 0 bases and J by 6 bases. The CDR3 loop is CASSQDKGQGTPEAFF. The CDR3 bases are TGCGCCAGCAGCCAAGATAAGGGACAGGGTACGCCTGAAGCTTTCTTT.

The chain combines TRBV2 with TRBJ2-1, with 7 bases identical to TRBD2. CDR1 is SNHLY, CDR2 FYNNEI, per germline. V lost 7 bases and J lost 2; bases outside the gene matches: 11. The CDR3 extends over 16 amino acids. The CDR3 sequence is CASTRSLAGAYNEQFF. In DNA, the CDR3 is TGTGCCAGCACCAGATCATTGGCGGGGGCCTACAATGAGCAGTTCTTC.

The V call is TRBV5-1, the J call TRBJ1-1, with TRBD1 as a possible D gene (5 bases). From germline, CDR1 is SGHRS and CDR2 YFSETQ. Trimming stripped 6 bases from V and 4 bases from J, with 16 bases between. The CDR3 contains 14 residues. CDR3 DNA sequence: TGCGCCAGCAACCCCCCTGGGGGGAGCACTGAAGCTTTCTTT. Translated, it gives CASNPPGGSTEAFF.

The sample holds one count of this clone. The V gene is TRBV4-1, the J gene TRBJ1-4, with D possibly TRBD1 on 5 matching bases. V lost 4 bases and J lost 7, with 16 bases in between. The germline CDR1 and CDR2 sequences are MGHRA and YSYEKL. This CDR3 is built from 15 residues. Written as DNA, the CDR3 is TGCGCCAGCAGCCCGGGGGTTGCCAGCGGTGAAAAACTGTTTTTT. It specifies CASSPGVASGEKLFF.

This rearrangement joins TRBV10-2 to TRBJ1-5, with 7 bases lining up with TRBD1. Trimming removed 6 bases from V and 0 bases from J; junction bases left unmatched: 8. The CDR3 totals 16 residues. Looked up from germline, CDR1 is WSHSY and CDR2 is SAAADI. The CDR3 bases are TGCGCCAGCAGCGAAACGGGGACAGATAGCAATCAGCCCCAGCATTTT. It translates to CASSETGTDSNQPQHF.

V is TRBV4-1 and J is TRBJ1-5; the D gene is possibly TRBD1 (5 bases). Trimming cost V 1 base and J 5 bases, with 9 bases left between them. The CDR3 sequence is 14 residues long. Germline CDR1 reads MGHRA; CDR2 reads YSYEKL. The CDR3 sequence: CASSQGSGDQPQHF. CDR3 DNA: TGCGCCAGCAGCCAAGGTTCGGGGGATCAGCCCCAGCATTTT.

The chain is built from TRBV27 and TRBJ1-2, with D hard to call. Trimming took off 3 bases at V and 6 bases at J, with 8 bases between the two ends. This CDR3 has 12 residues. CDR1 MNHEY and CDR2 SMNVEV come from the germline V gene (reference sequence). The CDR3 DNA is TGTGCCAGCAGTTTGATGGGAGATGGCTACACCTTC. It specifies CASSLMGDGYTF.

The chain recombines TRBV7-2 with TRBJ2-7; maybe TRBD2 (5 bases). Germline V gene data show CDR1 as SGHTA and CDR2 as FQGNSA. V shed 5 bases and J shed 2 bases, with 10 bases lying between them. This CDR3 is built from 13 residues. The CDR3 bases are TGTGCCAGCAGCCTTAGCGTAACCTACGAGCAGTACTTC. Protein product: CASSLSVTYEQYF.

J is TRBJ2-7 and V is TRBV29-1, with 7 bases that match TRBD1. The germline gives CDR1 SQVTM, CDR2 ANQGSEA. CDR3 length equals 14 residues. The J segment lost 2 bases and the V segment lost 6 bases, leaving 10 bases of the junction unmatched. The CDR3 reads CSVRTSGTAYEQYF. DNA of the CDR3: TGCAGCGTGCGTACTTCCGGGACAGCCTACGAGCAGTACTTC.

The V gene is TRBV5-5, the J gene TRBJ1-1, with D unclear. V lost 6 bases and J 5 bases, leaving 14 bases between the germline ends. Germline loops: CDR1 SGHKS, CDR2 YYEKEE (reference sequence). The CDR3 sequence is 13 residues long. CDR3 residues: CASTLAGETEAFF. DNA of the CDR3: TGTGCCAGCACTCTGGCGGGAGAGACTGAAGCTTTCTTT.

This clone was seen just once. CDR3 bases: TGTGCCAGCAGCTTGGTCGATCACGGTAAAAACATTCAGTACTTC. It specifies CASSLVDHGKNIQYF. The chain combines TRBV5-6 with TRBJ2-4; no clear D. Germline V lookup: CDR1 SGHDT, CDR2 YYEEEE. The CDR3 extends over 15 amino acids. V was clipped by 0 bases and J by 4 bases, with 11 bases between them.

The CDR3 region has the DNA TGCGCCAGCAGCCGGGCGGTTCTAGCGGGCGAGCAGTACTTC. It encodes CASSRAVLAGEQYF. The chain is built from TRBV4-1 and TRBJ2-7; TRBD2 aligns across 8 bases. CDR1 and CDR2 from the germline V gene are MGHRA and YSYEKL. There are 14 residues in the CDR3. The J segment lost 6 bases and the V segment lost 4 bases, leaving 8 bases of the junction unmatched.

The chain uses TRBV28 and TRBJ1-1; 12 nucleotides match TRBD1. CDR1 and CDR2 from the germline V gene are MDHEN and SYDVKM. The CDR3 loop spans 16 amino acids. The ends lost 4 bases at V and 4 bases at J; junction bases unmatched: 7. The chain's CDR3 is CASSSAGTGGFTEAFF. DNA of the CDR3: TGTGCCAGCAGTTCCGCCGGGACAGGGGGCTTCACTGAAGCTTTCTTT.

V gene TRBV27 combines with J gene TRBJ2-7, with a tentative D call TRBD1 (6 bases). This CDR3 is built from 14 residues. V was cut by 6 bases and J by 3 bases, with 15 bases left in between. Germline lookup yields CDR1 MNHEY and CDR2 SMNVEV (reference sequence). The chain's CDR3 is CASSLDRFNYEQYF. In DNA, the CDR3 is TGTGCCAGCAGCCTGGACAGATTCAACTACGAGCAGTACTTC.

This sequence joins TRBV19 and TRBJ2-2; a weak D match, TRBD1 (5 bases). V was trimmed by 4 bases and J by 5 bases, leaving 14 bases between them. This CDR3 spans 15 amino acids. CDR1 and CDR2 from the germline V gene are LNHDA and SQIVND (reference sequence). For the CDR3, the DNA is TGTGCCAGTAGTAGGCTAGGGGAACTTACCGGGGAGCTGTTTTTT. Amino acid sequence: CASSRLGELTGELFF. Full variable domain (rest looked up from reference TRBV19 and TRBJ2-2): DGGITQSPKYLFRKEGQNVTLSCEQNLNHDAMYWYRQDPGQGLRLIYYSQIVNDFQKGDIAEGYSVSREKKESFPLTVTSAQKNPTAFYLCASSRLGELTGELFFGEGSRLTVL.

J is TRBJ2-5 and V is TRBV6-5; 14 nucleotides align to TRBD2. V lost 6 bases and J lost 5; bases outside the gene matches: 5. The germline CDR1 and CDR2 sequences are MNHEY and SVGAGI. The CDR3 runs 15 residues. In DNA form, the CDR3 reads TGTGCCAGCAGCGAGACTAGCGGGGGGGCGGAGACCCAGTACTTC. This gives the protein CASSETSGGAETQYF.

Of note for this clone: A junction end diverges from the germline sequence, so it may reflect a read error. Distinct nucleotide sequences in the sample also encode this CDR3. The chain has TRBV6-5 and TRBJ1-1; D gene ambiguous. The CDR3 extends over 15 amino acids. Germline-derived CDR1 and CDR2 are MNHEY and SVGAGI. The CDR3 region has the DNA TGTGCCAGCAGCCCCGAATGGGGAGGCGACACTGAGGCTTTCTTT. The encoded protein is CASSPEWGGDTEAFF.

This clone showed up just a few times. The DNA for the CDR3 is TGCGCCAGCGCAGCTCTAGCGGGGCAAGAGACCCAGTACTTC. It translates to CASAALAGQETQYF. The V and J genes are TRBV5-1 and TRBJ2-5, with TRBD2 matching 9 bases. V gave up 7 bases and J gave up 2 bases; unmatched junction bases: 6. This CDR3 has 14 residues. The V gene's germline CDR1 is SGHRS and CDR2 YFSETQ.

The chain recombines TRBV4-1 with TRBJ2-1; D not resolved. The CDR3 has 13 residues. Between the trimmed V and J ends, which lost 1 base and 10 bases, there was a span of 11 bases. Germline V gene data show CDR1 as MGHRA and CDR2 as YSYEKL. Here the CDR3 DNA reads TGCGCCAGCAGCCAAGTTACTTTGCTCGAGCAGTTCTTC. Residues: CASSQVTLLEQFF.

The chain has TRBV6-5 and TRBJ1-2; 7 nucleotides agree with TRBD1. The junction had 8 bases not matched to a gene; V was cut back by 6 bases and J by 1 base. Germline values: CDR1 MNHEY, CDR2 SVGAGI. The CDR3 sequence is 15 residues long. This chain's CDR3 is CASRSDRLLNYGYTF. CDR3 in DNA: TGTGCCAGCAGATCGGACAGGCTCCTTAACTATGGCTACACCTTC.

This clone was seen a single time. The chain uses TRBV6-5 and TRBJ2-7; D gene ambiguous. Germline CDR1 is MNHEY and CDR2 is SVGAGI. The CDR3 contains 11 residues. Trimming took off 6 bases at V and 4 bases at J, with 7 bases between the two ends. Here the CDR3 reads CASRQAYEQYF. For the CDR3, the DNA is TGTGCCAGCAGGCAAGCTTACGAGCAGTACTTC.

CDR3 bases: TGTGCCAGCAGGCTAGGACAGGGTCATAACACTGAAGCTTTCTTT. This sequence encodes CASRLGQGHNTEAFF. V and J are TRBV7-8 and TRBJ1-1, with 8 bases matching TRBD1. The CDR3 length is 15 residues. Germline lookup yields CDR1 SGHVS and CDR2 FQNEAQ. With V trimmed by 6 bases and J by 2 bases, 8 bases remained unmatched.

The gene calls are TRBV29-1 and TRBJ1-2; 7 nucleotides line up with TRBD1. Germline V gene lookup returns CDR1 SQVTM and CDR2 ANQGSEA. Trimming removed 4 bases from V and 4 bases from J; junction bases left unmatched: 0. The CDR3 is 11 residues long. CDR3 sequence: CSVGQGYGYTF. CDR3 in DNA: TGCAGCGTTGGACAGGGCTATGGCTACACCTTC.